This TCR beta chain is drawn from a study of Graves' ophthalmopathy and Graves' hyperthyroidism. TCR beta CDR3 regions were amplified from RNA transcripts. Amplification began with first-round RT-PCR using HTBI primers, then second-round multiplex PCR was performed. TCRdb used MiXCR to reprocess the multiplex PCR reads, holding one entry per CDR3 protein. Of more than 550,000 distinct CDR3 sequences in the sample, about 40% are singletons; the top ten hold roughly 3.5%. Remarks on this clonotype: This could be a read error, since a much larger clone is one nucleotide away.

This CDR3 has 14 residues. Germline V gene data show CDR1 as LGHNA and CDR2 as YNFKEQ. Under 3 months in duration, the ophthalmopathy in affected donors had moderate-to-severe activity, CAS ≥3 and NOSPECS ≥4. Material: peripheral blood. This sequence originates from an adult man with Graves' ophthalmopathy. The V call is TRBV4-2, the J call TRBJ2-5, with TRBD2 as a possible D gene (5 bases). The CDR3 sequence: CTSSQGSVQETQYF. CDR3 nucleotides: TGTACCAGCAGCCAAGGTAGCGTGCAAGAGACCCAGTACTTC.